Each of the 22 T cell receptor beta chains below was sequenced from the same sample in a study of blood T cells in healthy people across ages. A second roughly 6 to 11 cycle PCR used barcoded and J-beta primers. TCRdb ran MiXCR on the 5' RACE reads and lists one entry per CDR3 protein. The sample includes 600,000 or so distinct CDR3 sequences, about 28% of them seen just once. The sequenced material came from blood. Every receptor here comes from a woman of 80 years or more in good health.

With regard to this clonotype: A much larger clonotype is one base distant, so this may be a read error. V gene TRBV20-1 combines with J gene TRBJ1-1; maybe TRBD1 (5 bases). The CDR3 length is 16 residues. CDR1 and CDR2 (germline): DFQATT, SNEGSKA (reference sequence). CDR3 in DNA: TGCAGTGCTTATACTACGGGGAAGGGGATGAACACTGAAACTTTCTTT. It specifies CSAYTTGKGMNTETFF.

Regarding this clonotype: It may be a read error: a sequence one base away is much more abundant. This sequence joins TRBV7-8 and TRBJ2-1; TRBD1 aligns across 7 bases. Trimming cost V 4 bases and J 12 bases; bases outside gene matches: 12. The CDR3 covers 14 residues. The germline V gene encodes CDR1 SGHVS and CDR2 FQNEAQ. CDR3 nucleotide sequence: TGTGCCAGCAGCTGTCCGGGACAGTCTGGCGGGCAGTTCTTC. Translated: CASSCPGQSGGQFF.

This clonotype was detected once. The chain carries TRBV12-3 or TRBV12-4 and TRBJ2-2; 8 positions match TRBD1. J was trimmed by 6 bases and V by 7 bases; bases with no gene match: 10. This CDR3 is built from 15 residues. The chain's CDR3 is CASTGRDRRAGELFF. As DNA, the CDR3 is TGTGCCAGCACCGGCCGGGACAGGAGAGCCGGGGAGCTGTTTTTT.

V usage is TRBV29-1 and J usage is TRBJ2-7, with D possibly matching TRBD2 (6 bases). V gave up 4 bases and J gave up 2 bases, with 12 bases separating them. Germline-derived CDR1 and CDR2 are SQVTM and ANQGSEA. The CDR3 is 13 amino acids. In nucleotides, the CDR3 is TGCAGCGTTGTGTCGCGGGGAGCCTACGAGCAGTACTTC. Amino acid sequence: CSVVSRGAYEQYF.

Concerning this clonotype: One end of the junction fails to match germline, which may point to a read error. In DNA form, the CDR3 reads TGTGCCAGCGGCTTAGGGGCAGGGGGCGCTCCCTATGGCTACACCTTC. Amino acids: CASGLGAGGAPYGYTF. The chain combines TRBV7-2 with TRBJ1-2; 8 bases fit TRBD1. The CDR3 loop spans 16 amino acids. Germline CDR1 is SGHTA and CDR2 is FQGNSA.

This clonotype was recorded many times. V gene TRBV24-1 combines with J gene TRBJ2-1; D gene unclear. V was shortened by 2 bases and J by 8 bases, with 3 bases between the two germline ends. Germline-derived CDR1 and CDR2 are KGHDR and SFDVKD. The length of the CDR3 is 11 residues. In nucleotides, the CDR3 is TGTGCCACCAGTGATTACTATGAGCAGTTCTTC. Its protein product is CATSDYYEQFF.

The V gene is TRBV30, the J gene TRBJ2-5, with 9 bases lining up with TRBD1. The end of the DNA is better explained by TRBJ2-7, so the J call may be wrong. The CDR3 covers 14 residues. Germline V gene lookup returns CDR1 GTSNPN and CDR2 SVGIG (reference sequence). This CDR3 is CAWRVKRQGDEQYF. Written as DNA, the CDR3 is TGTGCCTGGAGGGTTAAAAGACAGGGGGACGAGCAGTACTTC.

The chain carries TRBV10-3 and TRBJ1-4; 7 bases line up with TRBD1. Germline CDR1 is ENHRY and CDR2 is SYGVKD. The V gene end was trimmed by 6 bases and the J gene end by 4 bases; junction bases not matched to a gene: 5. The CDR3 is 14 residues long. Here the CDR3 reads CAISPRGYNEKLFF. Here the CDR3 DNA reads TGTGCCATCAGCCCCAGGGGGTATAATGAAAAACTGTTTTTT.

The V call is TRBV28, the J call TRBJ1-6; 9 positions match TRBD1. This CDR3 contains 18 residues. Trimming at V came to 6 bases and at J to 2 bases, leaving 11 bases not matched to a gene. CDR1 is MDHEN, CDR2 SYDVKM, per germline. The CDR3, as DNA: TGTGCCAGCAGGCGTGGGACAGGGAAAAGCCCCTATAATTCACCCCTCCACTTT. It yields the protein CASRRGTGKSPYNSPLHF.

This clonotype was detected only a few times. A much larger clone differs from this one at a single base, so this may be a read error. The V and J genes are TRBV7-9 and TRBJ2-5, with D uncertain. Trimming removed 1 base from V and 11 bases from J, with 11 bases in between. The germline gives CDR1 SEHNR, CDR2 FQNEAQ (reference sequence). The CDR3 is 12 amino acids. The CDR3 sequence: CASSLDGHEQYF. For the CDR3, the DNA is TGTGCCAGCAGCTTAGACGGGCATGAGCAGTACTTC.

This sequence joins TRBV20-1 and TRBJ2-1; the match to TRBD2 covers 10 bases. Germline CDR1 DFQATT, CDR2 SNEGSKA (reference sequence). The V and J ends lost 1 base and 5 bases, in that order; junction bases with no gene match: 11. The CDR3 consists of 17 residues. The CDR3 loop reads CSARGLLLAGADNEQFF. CDR3 in DNA: TGCAGTGCTAGAGGACTCCTGCTAGCGGGAGCTGACAATGAGCAGTTCTTC.

This clonotype appeared a few times. A read error may explain this, as a much larger clone is one base away. J is TRBJ2-7 and V is TRBV5-1; 8 bases align to TRBD1. The V gene's germline CDR1 is SGHRS and CDR2 YFSETQ. The CDR3 contains 15 residues. The CDR3 DNA sequence: TGCGTCAGCAGCGAAACCGGGACAGGCTTATACGAGCAGTACTTC. Encoded protein: CVSSETGTGLYEQYF. Full variable domain (rest looked up from reference TRBV5-1 and TRBJ2-7): KAGVTQTPRYLIKTRGQQVTLSCSPISGHRSVSWYQQTPGQGLQFLFEYFSETQRNKGNFPGRFSGRQFSNSRSEMNVSTLELGDSALYLCVSSETGTGLYEQYFGPGTRLTVT.

This clonotype has just a few counts. The V and J genes are TRBV5-1 and TRBJ2-2; D is uncertain. V was clipped by 0 bases and J by 4 bases, with 10 bases between them. Germline V gene lookup returns CDR1 SGHRS and CDR2 YFSETQ. There are 15 residues in the CDR3. CDR3: CASSLAGQPTGELFF. The DNA for the CDR3 is TGCGCCAGCAGCTTGGCGGGCCAGCCCACCGGGGAGCTGTTTTTT.

CDR3 bases: TGTGCCAGCAGCAACATGGCCGAAAAACTGTTTTTT. Amino acid sequence: CASSNMAEKLFF. The chain links TRBV7-9 to TRBJ1-4, with D hard to call. V was pared by 5 bases and J by 8 bases, with 9 bases between. The V gene's germline CDR1 is SEHNR and CDR2 FQNEAQ (reference sequence). CDR3 length: 12 amino acids.

This clonotype was counted at least ten times. V usage is TRBV10-3 and J usage is TRBJ2-7; D unclear. CDR1 ENHRY and CDR2 SYGVKD come from the germline V gene. This CDR3 contains 14 residues. V lost 0 bases and J 5 bases, leaving 11 bases between the germline ends. CDR3 nucleotides: TGTGCCATCAGTGAGTCGAGAGTGGCCCACGAGCAGTACTTC. Its protein is CAISESRVAHEQYF.

This clonotype occurred many times. The chain combines TRBV6-6 with TRBJ2-7; maybe TRBD1 (6 bases). With 6 bases removed from V and 5 bases from J, the gap between germline ends came to 23 bases. Per the germline V gene, CDR1 is MNHNY and CDR2 is SVGAGI (reference sequence). The CDR3 totals 16 residues. As DNA, the CDR3 is TGTGCCAGCAGCTTTGCCTTAAAACAGGGAAGAGACGAGCAGTACTTC. It specifies CASSFALKQGRDEQYF.

This clonotype was recorded a few times. The chain uses TRBV2 and TRBJ1-1; 8 positions match TRBD1. Germline trimming cut 7 bases from V and 5 bases from J; bases unmatched to any gene: 15. Germline-derived CDR1 and CDR2 are SNHLY and FYNNEI. This CDR3 comprises 16 residues. The CDR3 nucleotides read TGTGCCAGCATTCCATACATAGGACAGGGAGGGACTGAAGCTTTCTTT. It is translated as CASIPYIGQGGTEAFF.

This chain uses TRBV2 with TRBJ2-3; tentatively, D is TRBD1 (6 bases). The V and J ends lost 8 bases and 1 base respectively, with 13 bases between them. The CDR3 totals 14 residues. Germline V lookup: CDR1 SNHLY, CDR2 FYNNEI. Written as DNA, the CDR3 is TGTGCCAGCCTCCGGGACACAGGCACAGATACGCAGTATTTT. Protein: CASLRDTGTDTQYF.

The genes are TRBV20-1 and TRBJ1-5; 7 bases are a match to TRBD1. This CDR3 has 14 amino acids. CDR1 and CDR2 from the germline V gene are DFQATT and SNEGSKA (reference sequence). V shed 2 bases and J 6 bases; nucleotides not matched to a gene: 7. The CDR3 loop is CSARRQGDSQPQHF. CDR3 nucleotides: TGCAGTGCTAGACGGCAGGGGGATAGTCAGCCCCAGCATTTT.

A few counts support this clonotype. A much larger clone is a single base away; this may be a read error. This chain links TRBV6-5 with TRBJ1-2, with D possibly TRBD1 on 5 matching bases. CDR3 size: 13 residues. Germline-derived CDR1 and CDR2 are MNHEY and SVGAGI. CDR3 DNA: TGTGTCAGCAGTTACAGGCAGGGTGGAGGCTACACCTTC. Amino acid sequence: CVSSYRQGGGYTF.

J is TRBJ2-2 and V is TRBV6-1; 9 nucleotides align to TRBD2. The germline gives CDR1 MNHNS, CDR2 SASEGT. The CDR3 spans 16 residues. Trimming cost V 7 bases and J 6 bases; bases outside gene matches: 12. The CDR3 DNA is TGTGCCAGCACGGGTAGCGGGGGCCGCTTATCCGGGGAGCTGTTTTTT. Residues: CASTGSGGRLSGELFF.

The sample holds a few counts of this clonotype. CDR3 bases: TGTGCCAGCAGTAAACAGGGATCCACTGAAGCTTTCTTT. Its protein product is CASSKQGSTEAFF. The chain recombines TRBV12-3 or TRBV12-4 with TRBJ1-1, with D perhaps TRBD1 (6 bases). V was pared by 5 bases and J by 4 bases, with 11 bases between. The CDR3 is 13 amino acids.